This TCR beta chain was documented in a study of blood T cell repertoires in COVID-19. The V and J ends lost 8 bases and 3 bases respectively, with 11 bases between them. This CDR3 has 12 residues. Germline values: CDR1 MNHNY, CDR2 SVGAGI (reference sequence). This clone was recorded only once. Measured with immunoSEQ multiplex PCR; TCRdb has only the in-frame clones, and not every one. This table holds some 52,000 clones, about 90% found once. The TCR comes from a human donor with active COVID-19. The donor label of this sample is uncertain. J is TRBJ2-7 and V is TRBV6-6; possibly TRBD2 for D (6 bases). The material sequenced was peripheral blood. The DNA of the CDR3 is TGTGCCAGCTCTGGGGGGAGCTACGAGCAGTACTTC. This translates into CASSGGSYEQYF.